Shown below are 15 T cell receptor beta chains from a single sample sequenced in a study of cytomegalovirus exposure and HLA in healthy donors. Primers for the PCR totalled 60 Vbeta and 13 Jbeta. Repertoires were generated with immunoSEQ multiplex PCR, while TCRdb's copy carries only in-frame clones and drops some. The sample lists roughly 80,000 clones; approximately 74% were seen once. Source material: PBMCs. The receptors here all came from a woman in her forties or fifties in good health and CMV-seropositive.

This chain links TRBV5-1 with TRBJ1-3, with D unresolved. Trimming stripped 0 bases from V and 0 bases from J, with 16 bases between. The CDR3 is made up of 18 amino acids. Germline V lookup: CDR1 SGHRS, CDR2 YFSETQ. The DNA of the CDR3 is TGCGCCAGCAGCTTGGACCCGTCGGGTCTGCCCTCTGGAAACACCATATATTTT. Residues: CASSLDPSGLPSGNTIYF.

The rearrangement links TRBV11-1 to TRBJ1-1; 7 positions agree with TRBD1. CDR3 length: 15 amino acids. Germline V gene data show CDR1 as SGHAT and CDR2 as FQDESV (reference sequence). Unmatched junction bases numbered 4, after V lost 2 bases and J lost 1 base. The CDR3 protein is CASSLQGDWNTEAFF. The DNA of the CDR3 is TGTGCCAGCAGCTTACAGGGGGACTGGAACACTGAAGCTTTCTTT. Variable domain in full (rest from reference TRBV11-1 and TRBJ1-1): EAEVAQSPRYKITEKSQAVAFWCDPISGHATLYWYRQILGQGPELLVQFQDESVVDDSQLPKDRFSAERLKGVDSTLKIQPAELGDSAMYLCASSLQGDWNTEAFFGQGTRLTVV.

The rearrangement links TRBV4-1 to TRBJ2-5, with D tentatively TRBD2 (6 bases). The CDR3 has 14 amino acids. Trimming removed 4 bases from V and 5 bases from J, with 14 bases in between. The germline gives CDR1 MGHRA, CDR2 YSYEKL. In nucleotides, the CDR3 is TGCGCCAGCAGCCCAACTTGGGGGGAGGAGACCCAGTACTTC. Translating it yields CASSPTWGEETQYF.

The gene calls are TRBV7-6 and TRBJ2-7, with 8 bases aligning to TRBD2. Germline CDR1 reads SGHVS; CDR2 reads FNYEAQ. V dropped 5 bases and J dropped 0; count of bases not matched to a gene: 6. The CDR3 has 15 amino acids. CDR3 loop: CASSIRAGGSYEQYF. CDR3 nucleotide sequence: TGTGCCAGCAGCATTCGGGCGGGAGGCTCCTACGAGCAGTACTTC. Looking up the rest from reference TRBV7-6 and TRBJ2-7 gives the full variable domain: GAGVSQSPRYKVTKRGQDVALRCDPISGHVSLYWYRQALGQGPEFLTYFNYEAQQDKSGLPNDRFSAERPEGSISTLTIQRTEQRDSAMYRCASSIRAGGSYEQYFGPGTRLTVT.

This clone occurred many times. The genes are TRBV10-3 and TRBJ2-7; 9 bases line up with TRBD2. CDR3 length equals 14 residues. Per germline, CDR1 ENHRY and CDR2 SYGVKD. V was pared by 4 bases and J by 7 bases, with 8 bases of the junction left unmatched. CDR3 sequence (DNA): TGTGCCATCAGTGTGGATAGCGGGAGAGGGGAGCAGTACTTC. Amino acids: CAISVDSGRGEQYF.

This clone showed up just a few times. The chain has TRBV6-1 and TRBJ2-7, with 9 bases identical to TRBD2. Germline-derived CDR1 and CDR2 are MNHNS and SASEGT. The CDR3 runs to 15 residues. After removal of 4 bases from V and 9 bases from J, the junction contained 13 bases not matched to a gene. The CDR3: CASSVAGGSVVGQYF. CDR3 nucleotides: TGTGCCAGCAGTGTTGCGGGAGGGTCCGTAGTCGGGCAGTACTTC.

The V gene is TRBV2, the J gene TRBJ1-1; D may be TRBD1 (5 bases). The CDR3 consists of 13 residues. V was cut by 8 bases and J by 11 bases, with 21 bases left in between. Germline-derived CDR1 and CDR2 are SNHLY and FYNNEI. CDR3 in DNA: TGTGCCAGCGATCTCCACGCCGGGGAGGGGGCTTTCTTT. Its translation: CASDLHAGEGAFF.

This chain uses TRBV4-1 with TRBJ1-4; the D is unclear. Looked up from germline, CDR1 is MGHRA and CDR2 is YSYEKL. V dropped 1 base and J dropped 11 bases, with 17 bases sitting between them. The CDR3 extends over 15 amino acids. CDR3 sequence: CASSQVTGTSRKLFF. The CDR3 region has the DNA TGCGCCAGCAGCCAAGTAACGGGTACAAGTCGCAAACTGTTTTTT.

This clone was found a few times. The chain carries TRBV28 and TRBJ1-1; 7 bases fit TRBD1. This CDR3 spans 13 amino acids. CDR1 MDHEN and CDR2 SYDVKM come from the germline V gene. V dropped 6 bases and J dropped 1; count of bases not matched to a gene: 2. The chain's CDR3 is CASRTGRNTEAFF. For the CDR3, the DNA is TGTGCCAGCAGGACAGGGAGGAACACTGAAGCTTTCTTT.

V gene TRBV19 combines with J gene TRBJ2-5; D is possibly TRBD1 (5 bases). This CDR3 comprises 15 residues. V gave up 4 bases and J gave up 5 bases, with 17 bases separating them. The germline V gene encodes CDR1 LNHDA and CDR2 SQIVND (reference sequence). CDR3 in amino acids: CASSTRYRSKETQYF. The CDR3 DNA follows: TGTGCCAGTAGTACGAGATACAGGAGCAAGGAGACCCAGTACTTC.

This chain uses TRBV9 with TRBJ2-1; 8 positions match TRBD1. From germline, CDR1 is SGDLS and CDR2 YYNGEE. The CDR3 is made up of 19 amino acids. Germline trimming cut 1 base from V and 0 bases from J; bases unmatched to any gene: 12. Here the CDR3 reads CASSVSPGTGLSSYNEQFF. CDR3 bases: TGTGCCAGCAGCGTAAGTCCCGGGACAGGCTTGAGCTCCTACAATGAGCAGTTCTTC.

This clone was detected once. The chain carries TRBV28 and TRBJ2-1; 14 bases align to TRBD2. The V segment lost 5 bases and the J segment 5 bases; nucleotides outside the gene matches: 8. Germline assignment: CDR1 MDHEN and CDR2 SYDVKM. This CDR3 is built from 17 residues. CDR3 nucleotides: TGTGCCAGCAGTCCTATGGGACTAGCGGGAGTAAACAATGAGCAGTTCTTC. Translation gives CASSPMGLAGVNNEQFF.

This chain connects TRBV27 to TRBJ1-1, with a tentative D call TRBD1 (6 bases). The germline V gene has CDR1 MNHEY and CDR2 SMNVEV (reference sequence). Trimming left V 5 bases short and J 5 bases short, with 15 bases between. The CDR3 length is 14 residues. The CDR3: CASSVNRRGTEAFF. The CDR3 bases are TGTGCCAGCAGTGTCAATCGAAGGGGGACTGAAGCTTTCTTT.

The chain joins TRBV5-1 to TRBJ2-1; D is perhaps TRBD2 (7 bases). The CDR3 totals 12 residues. Germline CDR1 reads SGHRS; CDR2 reads YFSETQ. V was shortened by 2 bases and J by 10 bases, with 10 bases between the two germline ends. This chain's CDR3 is CASSFGGQEQFF. The CDR3 nucleotides read TGCGCCAGCAGCTTCGGGGGGCAGGAGCAGTTCTTC.

The rearrangement joins TRBV5-1 to TRBJ2-1; 7 bases are shared with TRBD1. Germline CDR1 is SGHRS and CDR2 is YFSETQ. The V segment lost 2 bases and the J segment 8 bases; nucleotides outside the gene matches: 4. This CDR3 has 13 residues. DNA of the CDR3: TGCGCCAGCAGCTTCCCCGACAGGGATGAGCAGTTCTTC. Encoded protein: CASSFPDRDEQFF. Filled out from reference TRBV5-1 and TRBJ2-1, the complete variable domain reads KAGVTQTPRYLIKTRGQQVTLSCSPISGHRSVSWYQQTPGQGLQFLFEYFSETQRNKGNFPGRFSGRQFSNSRSEMNVSTLELGDSALYLCASSFPDRDEQFFGPGTRLTVL.